These T cell receptor beta chains were read from a single sample in a study of blood T cell repertoires in COVID-19. Method: immunoSEQ multiplex PCR; TCRdb's copy keeps in-frame clones and lacks some. The sample gives hundreds of thousands of clones, about 82% of which show up once; 2% to 2.5% is in the top ten. The specimen sequenced was PBMCs or T cells enriched from blood (not recorded which). These receptors all come from a woman aged 50 to 60 who had recovered from COVID-19. The CDR3 runs from the conserved cysteine through the conserved F or W. The order of the fields is J gene, V gene, clone size, D gene, CDR3 DNA, CDR3 protein. The D gene is left open where the match is weak. Clone size appears in some rows only: once, few, many, or a class for an expanded clone.

TRBJ2-3,TRBV29-1,.,.,TGCAGCGCCCGACGTAGCGGCAGCACAGATACGCAGTATTTT,CSARRSGSTDTQYF
TRBJ2-2,TRBV5-8,.,TRBD1,TGTGCCAGCAGCTTGGGGACAGGGGCGAACACCGGGGAGCTGTTTTTT,CASSLGTGANTGELFF
TRBJ1-2,TRBV9,.,TRBD1,TGTGCCAGCAGCCAAAGACAGGGGGGCTATGGCTACACCTTC,CASSQRQGGYGYTF
TRBJ2-2,TRBV7-9,.,TRBD1,TGTGCCAGCAGCTCGACAGGGGCGACCGGGGAGCTGTTTTTT,CASSSTGATGELFF
TRBJ2-5,TRBV4-1,.,TRBD2,TGCGCCAGCAGCCAACGGAGCGGGGGAGGGGAGACCCAGTACTTC,CASSQRSGGGETQYF
TRBJ1-2,TRBV30,.,.,TGTGCCTGGAGATCGAGGGTCAGGTTTTATGGCTACACCTTC,CAWRSRVRFYGYTF
TRBJ1-4,TRBV3-1/TRBV3-2,.,.,TGTGCCAGCAGCCAATTCGAAGTCCGGAGTGAAAAACTGTTTTTT,CASSQFEVRSEKLFF
TRBJ2-2,TRBV5-4,.,.,TGTGCCAGCAGCTTGGCTGGGCAGGGAAACACCGGGGAGCTGTTTTTT,CASSLAGQGNTGELFF
TRBJ2-5,TRBV7-2,.,.,TGTGCCAGCAGCGACGGACTATGGGGAGAGACCCAGTACTTC,CASSDGLWGETQYF
TRBJ2-3,TRBV12-5,.,.,TGTGCTAGTGGTTCAGAGGGAGGTTTTGGAGATACGCAGTATTTT,CASGSEGGFGDTQYF
TRBJ2-6,TRBV21-1,.,.,TGTGCCAGCAGCAAAGGTGGGGTAATGGGGCCTGGGGCCAACGTCCTGACTTTC,CASSKGGVMGPGANVLTF
TRBJ1-1,TRBV7-9,few,.,TGTGCCAGCACCGTCGGGGTGAACACTGAAGCTTTCTTT,CASTVGVNTEAFF
TRBJ1-1,TRBV7-9,.,TRBD1,TGTGCCAGCAGCTTAGGAGTGGGACAGGGGGGCACTGAAGCTTTCTTT,CASSLGVGQGGTEAFF
TRBJ2-7,TRBV6-5,.,TRBD2,TGTGCCAGCAGTTACTCAGCCGGGACTAGGGCCTACGAGCAGTACTTC,CASSYSAGTRAYEQYF
TRBJ2-2,TRBV19,.,TRBD2,TGTGCCAGTAGTACCAAACTAGCGCCGCGAAAGGGTACCGGGGAGCTGTTTTTT,CASSTKLAPRKGTGELFF
TRBJ1-2,TRBV12-3/TRBV12-4,.,TRBD1,TGTGCCAGCAGTTTCGACAGGGTCTACGGCTACACCTTC,CASSFDRVYGYTF
TRBJ2-2,TRBV30,.,TRBD2,TGTGCCCTAAGTCAAAGCGGGAGCAGGCTGTTTTTT,CALSQSGSRLFF
TRBJ1-5,TRBV3-1/TRBV3-2,.,.,TGTGCCAGCAGCCAAGATCGATTTCAGAACGGGGGTATTCAGCCCCAGCATTTT,CASSQDRFQNGGIQPQHF
TRBJ2-1,TRBV9,.,TRBD2,TGTGCCAGCAGCCCCTCGTTGGGGGGGTGGACTAGCGGGAGGGATAATGAGCAGTTCTTC,CASSPSLGGWTSGRDNEQFF
TRBJ1-4,TRBV7-9,.,TRBD1,TGTGCCAGCAGTTTTACTTCGACAGGGGAGGAAAAACTGTTTTTT,CASSFTSTGEEKLFF
TRBJ2-6,TRBV6-2/TRBV6-3,.,.,TGTGCCAGCAGTTACTCCAGCTCTGGGGCCAACGTCCTGACTTTC,CASSYSSSGANVLTF
TRBJ1-3,TRBV7-8,.,.,TGTGCCAGCAGCCAGCGGGACACAAGCTCTGGAAACACCATATATTTT,CASSQRDTSSGNTIYF
TRBJ2-5,TRBV9,.,.,TGTGCCAGCGCGGGGTCTATCGGTGAGACCCAGTACTTC,CASAGSIGETQYF
TRBJ1-2,TRBV19,.,.,TGTGCCAGTAGTATAGCTAACGGTAACTATGGCTACACCTTC,CASSIANGNYGYTF
TRBJ2-7,TRBV7-8,few,.,TGTGCCAGCAGCTTAGATGAGGATTACTACGAGCAGTACTTC,CASSLDEDYYEQYF
TRBJ2-1,TRBV7-3,.,.,TGTGCCAGCAGCTCGCTAGGCTACGGCAATGAGCAGTTCTTC,CASSSLGYGNEQFF
TRBJ1-6,TRBV27,.,.,TGTGCCAGCAGTTTCGGGACAAGCAATTCACCCCTCCACTTT,CASSFGTSNSPLHF
TRBJ2-1,TRBV4-3,.,TRBD1,TGCGCCAGCAGTCTCGGACAGGGCCCTTACAATGAGCAGTTCTTC,CASSLGQGPYNEQFF
TRBJ1-1,TRBV7-9,few,TRBD1,TGTGCCAGCAGCTCGTTGGACAGGGCCACTGAAGCTTTCTTT,CASSSLDRATEAFF
TRBJ2-1,TRBV7-3,.,TRBD2,TGTGCCAGCAGCCCCCGCCCGGGACTAGCGGGAGTAGGCAATGAGCAGTTCTTC,CASSPRPGLAGVGNEQFF
TRBJ1-1,TRBV13,.,.,TGTGCCAGCAGCTTCAGATCGGGGGCTGAAGCTTTCTTT,CASSFRSGAEAFF
TRBJ1-1,TRBV29-1,few,.,TGCAGCGGCGACACAGGGAACACTGAAGCTTTCTTT,CSGDTGNTEAFF
TRBJ1-5,TRBV7-8,.,TRBD1,TGTGCCAGCAGCTCGGACAGGGTATTTCAGCCCCAGCATTTT,CASSSDRVFQPQHF
TRBJ2-3,TRBV29-1,.,.,TGCAGCGTTGAACACAGCGGCCCGCAGTATTTT,CSVEHSGPQYF
TRBJ2-3,TRBV6-5,.,.,TGTGCCAGCAGATCCCAGGTTACGCAGTATTTT,CASRSQVTQYF
TRBJ2-4,TRBV9,.,TRBD2,TGTGCCAGCAGCGCCGGACTAGCGGGGTCACTAGCCAAAAACATTCAGTACTTC,CASSAGLAGSLAKNIQYF
TRBJ1-1,TRBV21-1,.,.,TGTGCCGCCGGGACCGGGGGAGCTTTCTTT,CAAGTGGAFF
TRBJ2-7,TRBV7-9,.,TRBD1,TGTGCCAGCAGCTTAGCTGCAGGGGGCCGGTACGAGCAGTACTTC,CASSLAAGGRYEQYF
TRBJ1-5,TRBV15,.,.,TGTGCCACCAGCAGAGCTGAGGGTCAGCCCCAGCATTTT,CATSRAEGQPQHF
TRBJ1-4,TRBV20-1,.,.,TGCAGTGCTACGCGTGAAAAACTGTTTTTT,CSATREKLFF
TRBJ2-3,TRBV4-1,.,TRBD2,TGCGCCAGCAGCCAAGATCCGTTCGGGCGGGGGGGCACAGATACGCAGTATTTT,CASSQDPFGRGGTDTQYF
TRBJ1-5,TRBV5-1,.,TRBD1,TGCGCCAGCAGCCCTGGACAGGGATCTAATCAGCCCCAGCATTTT,CASSPGQGSNQPQHF
TRBJ2-1,TRBV2,.,TRBD2,TGTGCCAGCAGGGCCGGGACTAGTTACAATGAGCAGTTCTTC,CASRAGTSYNEQFF
TRBJ2-7,TRBV27,.,TRBD2,TGTGCCAGCAGGCCTGGACTAGCGGGAGCAAGCCACGAGCAGTACTTC,CASRPGLAGASHEQYF
TRBJ1-1,TRBV6-2/TRBV6-3,few,.,TGTGCCAGCAGTTACTCTACTGTGAACACTGAAGCTTTCTTT,CASSYSTVNTEAFF
TRBJ2-5,TRBV15,.,.,TGTGCCACCAGCAGAGTAGCCAGACGGATTCAAGAGACCCAGTACTTC,CATSRVARRIQETQYF
TRBJ2-2,TRBV11-3,.,.,TGTGCCAGCACCTCTTCGGGGGAGAGAGGGGTTTTGTACGCCGGGGAGCTGTTTTTT,CASTSSGERGVLYAGELFF
TRBJ2-2,TRBV6-5,.,TRBD2,TGTGCCAGCAGTTACTCCACTAGCGGGAGGTCCCGGGAGCTGTTTTTT,CASSYSTSGRSRELFF
TRBJ2-3,TRBV18,.,TRBD1,TGTGCCAGCTCGGGACAGGGGGCCACTGAGAGCACAGATACGCAGTATTTT,CASSGQGATESTDTQYF
TRBJ1-2,TRBV25-1,.,TRBD1,TGTGCCAGCAGTGAGACAGGGGATGGCTACACCTTC,CASSETGDGYTF
TRBJ1-5,TRBV2,.,.,TGTGCCAGCAGCAGCGCATATAGCAATCAGCCCCAGCATTTT,CASSSAYSNQPQHF
TRBJ2-1,TRBV27,.,TRBD2,TGTGCCAGCAGTTCGGTAGCGGGAGGCTACAATGAGCAGTTCTTC,CASSSVAGGYNEQFF
TRBJ1-1,TRBV28,.,.,TGTGCCAGCAGTAACCCCGTAGGTACGGGCACTGAAGCTTTCTTT,CASSNPVGTGTEAFF
TRBJ2-2,TRBV4-1,few,.,TGCGCCAGCAGCCAAGTAACGAGGAACACCGGGGAGCTGTTTTTT,CASSQVTRNTGELFF
TRBJ2-3,TRBV28,.,.,TGTGCCAGCAGTACAGGGCCTCGAGGACATACAGATACGCAGTATTTT,CASSTGPRGHTDTQYF